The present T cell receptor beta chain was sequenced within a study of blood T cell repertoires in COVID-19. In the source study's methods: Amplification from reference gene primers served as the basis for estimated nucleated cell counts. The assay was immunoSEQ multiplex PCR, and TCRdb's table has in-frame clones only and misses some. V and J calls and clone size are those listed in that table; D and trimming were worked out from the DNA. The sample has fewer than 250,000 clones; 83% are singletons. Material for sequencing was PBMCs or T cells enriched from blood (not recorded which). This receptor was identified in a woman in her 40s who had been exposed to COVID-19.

For the CDR3, the DNA is TGCAGTGCTAGTGACACCTCCCGCAGGGGCGGCTATGGCTACACCTTC. This gives the protein CSASDTSRRGGYGYTF. The chain combines TRBV20-1 with TRBJ1-2; D may be TRBD1 (6 bases). Germline assignment: CDR1 DFQATT and CDR2 SNEGSKA (reference sequence). This CDR3 is built from 16 residues. V was clipped by 3 bases and J by 4 bases, with 21 bases between them.